These 15 T cell receptor beta chains were sequenced from one sample in a study of human T cells and chemical hapten exposure. TCRdb re-called the RACE reads with MiXCR, one entry per CDR3 protein. This repertoire shows approximately 88,000 distinct CDR3 sequences, over 10% found once; its top ten account for approximately 6.2%. Stated time point: patch test 3, about 24 weeks after DPC sensitization. As to treatment: therapeutic diphenylcyclopropenone sensitization with weekly scalp DPC. This sample comprised whole blood, obtained in connection with sensitization to the hapten diphenylcyclopropenone (DPC). The receptors were sampled from a woman in her forties or fifties with alopecia areata. Some clones in this sample may be carry-over from other donors' samples.

This clonotype was seen more than once but under ten times. J is TRBJ1-1 and V is TRBV20-1, with D perhaps TRBD1 (6 bases). Per germline, CDR1 DFQATT and CDR2 SNEGSKA (reference sequence). The ends were cut back, 5 bases at V and 8 bases at J, with 12 bases in the middle. CDR3 length: 11 residues. The CDR3 DNA reads as TGCAGTGCTGAAACGGACAGAGAAGCTTTCTTT. This codes for CSAETDREAFF.

The chain has TRBV20-1 and TRBJ2-2; 10 bases agree with TRBD2. Germline-derived CDR1 and CDR2 are DFQATT and SNEGSKA (reference sequence). CDR3 size: 14 residues. The V segment lost 5 bases and the J segment 5 bases; nucleotides outside the gene matches: 5. The CDR3 is CSAQSGGGTGELFF. The CDR3 coding sequence is TGCAGTGCTCAGAGCGGGGGGGGGACCGGGGAGCTGTTTTTT.

This clonotype was recorded many times. The CDR3 nucleotides are TGTGCCAGCAGCTTAGCGCTGGGGCACCTTGAAGCTTTCTTT. The encoded protein is CASSLALGHLEAFF. The V and J genes are TRBV7-8 and TRBJ1-1; tentative D call: TRBD1 (5 bases). V lost 0 bases and J lost 7, with 12 bases in between. The CDR3 spans 14 residues. Germline V gene lookup returns CDR1 SGHVS and CDR2 FQNEAQ.

The table lists this clonotype with a few counts. This rearrangement joins TRBV21-1 to TRBJ2-2; TRBD2, the table's D call, lacks a check against the DNA. TRBV21-1 is a pseudogene. This CDR3 spans 16 amino acids. The CDR3 here is CASSPQKSINTGELFF. CDR3 in DNA: TGTGCCAGCAGCCCCCAAAAGTCCATTAACACCGGGGAGCTGTTTTTT.

This clonotype was seen many times. The V gene is TRBV20-1, the J gene TRBJ2-5; 10 bases agree with TRBD1. Germline V gene lookup returns CDR1 DFQATT and CDR2 SNEGSKA (reference sequence). The junction had 4 bases not matched to a gene; V was cut back by 3 bases and J by 3 bases. CDR3 length: 14 amino acids. As DNA, the CDR3 is TGCAGTGCTAGTTCCGGGACAGGGGAAGAGACCCAGTACTTC. Protein product: CSASSGTGEETQYF.

The chain has TRBV4-1 and TRBJ2-3, with D tentatively TRBD1 (7 bases). The CDR3 contains 16 residues. Germline V gene sequence: CDR1 MGHRA, CDR2 YSYEKL. The ends were cut back, 0 bases at V and 3 bases at J, with 13 bases in the middle. The CDR3, as DNA: TGCGCCAGCAGCCAAGACCGACAGGGACTTACAGATACGCAGTATTTT. It is translated as CASSQDRQGLTDTQYF.

The chain is built from TRBV21-1 and TRBJ1-2; TRBD1, the table's D call, was not compared with the DNA. TRBV21-1 is shown as a pseudogene. This CDR3 spans 11 amino acids. CDR3 in DNA: TGTGCCAGCAGTGAGGGGAATGGCTACACCTTC. This encodes CASSEGNGYTF.

The chain is built from TRBV10-3 and TRBJ2-7, with D possibly TRBD1 on 5 matching bases. Germline lookup yields CDR1 ENHRY and CDR2 SYGVKD. The V end was cut by 0 bases, the J end by 0 bases, with 9 bases between. The CDR3 sequence is 15 residues long. CDR3 nucleotides: TGTGCCATCAGTGAGTCGACTGGGGCCTCCTACGAGCAGTACTTC. It yields the protein CAISESTGASYEQYF.

This clonotype was seen at least ten times. V is TRBV4-2 and J is TRBJ2-2; no reliable D call. The V gene's germline CDR1 is LGHNA and CDR2 YNFKEQ. CDR3 length: 12 amino acids. The V end lost 0 bases, the J end lost 10 bases, and 6 bases lay between the germline ends. The CDR3 DNA is TGTGCCAGCAGCCAAGATGGCGAGGAGCTGTTTTTT. Its translation is CASSQDGEELFF.

Worth noting for this clonotype: Given a much more abundant clone one base away, this may be a read error. The chain recombines TRBV20-1 with TRBJ2-7; 7 bases line up with TRBD1. J gave up 2 bases and V 2 bases, and 9 bases lay outside the gene matches. Looked up from germline, CDR1 is DFQATT and CDR2 is SNEGSKA (reference sequence). The CDR3 is made up of 15 amino acids. The CDR3 nucleotides read TGCAGTGCTAGATATGGACAGGTACTCCCCTACGAGCAGTACTTC. Translation gives CSARYGQVLPYEQYF.

This clonotype was found many times. The genes are TRBV11-2 and TRBJ2-1; a weak D match, TRBD1 (5 bases). CDR3 length equals 13 residues. The V and J ends lost 4 bases and 5 bases respectively, with 9 bases between them. Germline V gives CDR1 SGHAT, CDR2 FQNNGV. CDR3 DNA: TGTGCCAGCAGCTGGGGCAACAACAATGAGCAGTTCTTC. Its protein is CASSWGNNNEQFF.

There are a few counts of this clonotype. The V call is TRBV20-1, the J call TRBJ2-5; D unresolved. CDR3 length: 12 residues. V was clipped by 3 bases and J by 2 bases, with 7 bases between them. Germline CDR1 is DFQATT and CDR2 is SNEGSKA (reference sequence). CDR3 in amino acids: CSASPNQETQYF. The CDR3 DNA follows: TGCAGTGCTAGCCCCAATCAAGAGACCCAGTACTTC.

This clonotype was detected ten times or more. This chain links TRBV20-1 with TRBJ1-5, with TRBD1 identical over 7 bases. Trimming cost V 6 bases and J 7 bases; bases outside gene matches: 9. Germline V gives CDR1 DFQATT, CDR2 SNEGSKA (reference sequence). The CDR3 has 13 residues. The CDR3 spells CSAKDRPNQPQHF. CDR3 sequence (DNA): TGCAGTGCCAAGGACAGGCCGAACCAGCCCCAGCATTTT.

In this sample, this clonotype turned up many times. The J gene is TRBJ1-2, the V gene TRBV11-2; D is unresolved. Deletions cut 0 bases from V and 7 bases from J, with 15 bases between. The CDR3 length is 15 residues. Germline V gene data show CDR1 as SGHAT and CDR2 as FQNNGV. The DNA for the CDR3 is TGTGCCAGCAGCTTAGAAACAGTGCTAACTCCTGGCTACACCTTC. Amino acids: CASSLETVLTPGYTF.

This clonotype came up a few times. The chain links TRBV18 to TRBJ2-1, with 12 bases that match TRBD2. Losses at the gene ends were 4 bases for V and 7 bases for J; bases not matched to a gene: 5. There are 15 residues in the CDR3. CDR1 and CDR2 from the germline V gene are KGHSH and LQKENI. The CDR3 reads CASSLGLAGTNEQFF. The CDR3, as DNA: TGTGCCAGCTCACTTGGACTAGCGGGAACTAATGAGCAGTTCTTC. Variable domain in full (rest from reference TRBV18 and TRBJ2-1): NAGVMQNPRHLVRRRGQEARLRCSPMKGHSHVYWYRQLPEEGLKFMVYLQKENIIDESGMPKERFSAEFPKEGPSILRIQQVVRGDSAAYFCASSLGLAGTNEQFFGPGTRLTVL.